These 23 T cell receptor beta chains share one sample of origin, sequenced in a study of regulatory T cells in long-lasting Graves disease. Both iRepertoire HTBI primers and Arm-PCR of CDR3 regions were used to build the TCR beta libraries. TCRdb re-analysed the multiplex PCR reads in MiXCR, keeping a single row per CDR3 protein. The profile shows roughly 530,000 distinct CDR3 sequences, about 16% of them singletons. Regarding time point: newly diagnosed GD, antithyroid drugs for less than 3 months. From RNA extracted from PBMCs, the TCR library was made. The sample also formed part of further work on T cells in Graves' hyperthyroidism and ophthalmopathy.

The sample consisted of peripheral blood mononuclear cells (PBMCs), taken at new diagnosis, from a patient treated with antithyroid drugs. Source of these receptors: a woman between 40 and 65 years old with Graves disease.

Ten or more counts support this clonotype. The chain couples TRBV6-1 to TRBJ1-6, with 9 bases that match TRBD1. The CDR3 runs 15 residues. The germline gives CDR1 MNHNS, CDR2 SASEGT. V shed 2 bases, J shed 10 bases, and the junction held 6 bases outside the gene matches. CDR3 amino acids: CASSERTGVESPLHF. CDR3 nucleotides: TGTGCCAGCAGTGAACGGACAGGGGTTGAGTCACCCCTCCACTTT.

As to this clonotype: A single base separates this from a much larger clone, so it may be a read error. The gene calls are TRBV27 and TRBJ2-3, with 8 positions matching TRBD2. Unmatched junction bases numbered 11, after V lost 3 bases and J lost 6 bases. Germline CDR1 MNHEY, CDR2 SMNVEV (reference sequence). The CDR3 contains 16 residues. This CDR3 reads CASSFLGTRVMDTQYF. In DNA form, the CDR3 reads TGTGCCAGCAGTTTCCTAGGGACTAGGGTCATGGATACGCAGTATTTT.

In this sample, this clonotype turned up many times. The chain couples TRBV28 to TRBJ2-3, with D maybe TRBD2 (6 bases). V was shortened by 6 bases and J by 1 base, with 17 bases between the two germline ends. The CDR3 totals 16 residues. Germline V gene lookup returns CDR1 MDHEN and CDR2 SYDVKM. The CDR3 region is CASSQTVAVGTDTQYF. The CDR3 region has the DNA TGTGCCAGCAGCCAAACTGTAGCGGTTGGCACAGATACGCAGTATTTT.

This clonotype was seen ten or more times. As DNA, the CDR3 is TGTGCCAGCAGCACCGGGACAGGAGTTGTGGCATACGAGCAGTACTTC. As protein: CASSTGTGVVAYEQYF. V is TRBV7-9 and J is TRBJ2-7, with 8 bases fitting TRBD1. Looked up from germline, CDR1 is SEHNR and CDR2 is FQNEAQ (reference sequence). Germline trimming cut 5 bases from V and 4 bases from J; bases unmatched to any gene: 13. The CDR3 totals 16 residues.

This clonotype was recorded at least ten times. The V and J genes are TRBV20-1 and TRBJ2-7; D uncertain. The germline V gene has CDR1 DFQATT and CDR2 SNEGSKA (reference sequence). The CDR3 loop spans 13 amino acids. The germline V and J ends were trimmed by 4 bases and 0 bases, with 10 bases remaining between them. The CDR3 region is CSATWPASYEQYF. The CDR3 coding sequence is TGCAGTGCTACTTGGCCAGCCTCCTACGAGCAGTACTTC.

This clonotype was seen at least ten times. V and J are TRBV7-2 and TRBJ1-1, with 8 nucleotides matching TRBD1. The CDR3 runs 18 residues. Germline CDR1 is SGHTA and CDR2 is FQGNSA. V gave up 1 base and J gave up 3 bases; unmatched junction bases: 13. In DNA form, the CDR3 reads TGTGCCAGCAGCTTAGGGGGCGGCAGGGGGCGCGGGCACACTGAAGCTTTCTTT. This gives the protein CASSLGGGRGRGHTEAFF.

V usage is TRBV12-3 or TRBV12-4 and J usage is TRBJ1-5, with 9 bases lining up with TRBD1. J was trimmed by 6 bases and V by 7 bases; bases with no gene match: 10. The CDR3 sequence is 15 residues long. The CDR3 reads CASTLWGDRVQPQHF. CDR3 bases: TGTGCCAGCACCCTATGGGGGGACAGGGTTCAGCCCCAGCATTTT.

The sample holds many counts of this clonotype. V usage is TRBV20-1 and J usage is TRBJ1-1; 8 nucleotides match TRBD1. The CDR3 is 14 residues long. V shed 0 bases, J shed 3 bases, and the junction held 3 bases outside the gene matches. Germline CDR1 reads DFQATT; CDR2 reads SNEGSKA (reference sequence). The CDR3 here is CSARDPRGHTEAFF. CDR3 coding DNA: TGCAGTGCTAGAGACCCCAGGGGGCACACTGAAGCTTTCTTT.

This clonotype was counted ten times or more. V is TRBV20-1 and J is TRBJ2-3; no definite D call. The V end lost 0 bases, the J end lost 0 bases, and 13 bases lay between the germline ends. Germline V lookup: CDR1 DFQATT, CDR2 SNEGSKA (reference sequence). This CDR3 spans 16 amino acids. The CDR3 loop reads CSARDPGRTSTDTQYF. In DNA form, the CDR3 reads TGCAGTGCTAGAGATCCGGGTAGAACTAGCACAGATACGCAGTATTTT.

The gene calls are TRBV11-2 and TRBJ2-6; 9 nucleotides align to TRBD1. CDR3 length equals 18 residues. Unmatched junction bases numbered 7, after V lost 2 bases and J lost 2 bases. Germline V lookup: CDR1 SGHAT, CDR2 FQNNGV. The CDR3 coding sequence is TGTGCCAGCAGCTTACAGACAGGGGGAGCTACTGGGGCCAACGTCCTGACTTTC. It yields the protein CASSLQTGGATGANVLTF. Drawing the rest from reference TRBV11-2 and TRBJ2-6, the complete variable domain is EAGVAQSPRYKIIEKRQSVAFWCNPISGHATLYWYQQILGQGPKLLIQFQNNGVVDDSQLPKDRFSAERLKGVDSTLKIQPAKLEDSAVYLCASSLQTGGATGANVLTFGAGSRLTVL.

This clonotype was recorded at least ten times. The chain couples TRBV7-8 to TRBJ1-1; TRBD1 might be the D (5 bases). Trimming took off 0 bases at V and 8 bases at J, with 10 bases between the two ends. Per the germline V gene, CDR1 is SGHVS and CDR2 is FQNEAQ. The CDR3 spans 13 residues. DNA of the CDR3: TGTGCCAGCAGCTTAGCGAGGGGTTACGAAGCTTTCTTT. Amino acid sequence: CASSLARGYEAFF. Based on the CDR3 plus reference TRBV7-8 and TRBJ1-1, the full variable domain is GAGVSQSPRYKVAKRGQDVALRCDPISGHVSLFWYQQALGQGPEFLTYFQNEAQLDKSGLPSDRFFAERPEGSVSTLKIQRTQQEDSAVYLCASSLARGYEAFFGQGTRLTVV.

This clonotype appeared a few times. The chain combines TRBV6-5 with TRBJ1-3, with D tentatively TRBD1 (5 bases). The CDR3 consists of 15 residues. Trimming removed 0 bases from V and 2 bases from J, with 8 bases in between. Germline CDR1 is MNHEY and CDR2 is SVGAGI. The CDR3 is CASSYSWGTGNTIYF. The CDR3 DNA reads TGTGCCAGCAGTTACTCGTGGGGGACTGGAAACACCATATATTTT.

This chain links TRBV25-1 with TRBJ2-1; D is possibly TRBD1 or TRBD2 (5 bases each). This CDR3 comprises 13 residues. CDR1 and CDR2 (germline): MGHDK, SYGVNS. V was cut by 11 bases and J by 4 bases, with 15 bases left in between. CDR3 coding DNA: TGTGCCTTTGGGGACGGTGCTTACAATGAGCAGTTCTTC. It codes for CAFGDGAYNEQFF.

There are many counts of this clonotype. The J gene is TRBJ1-1, the V gene TRBV30, with 7 bases fitting TRBD1. After removal of 1 base from V and 0 bases from J, the junction contained 2 bases not matched to a gene. The length of the CDR3 is 14 residues. Germline lookup yields CDR1 GTSNPN and CDR2 SVGIG (reference sequence). The CDR3 region has the DNA TGTGCCTGGAGTGAGGGGGCGCTGAACACTGAAGCTTTCTTT. Its protein is CAWSEGALNTEAFF.

This clonotype was seen repeatedly, ten times or more. The V call is TRBV10-3, the J call TRBJ1-1; no firm D call. The V gene lost 4 bases and the J gene lost 4 bases, with 13 bases spanning the gap. The CDR3 length is 14 residues. Germline V lookup: CDR1 ENHRY, CDR2 SYGVKD. The CDR3 reads CAISALGPRTEAFF. DNA of the CDR3: TGTGCCATCAGTGCCCTTGGGCCCCGCACTGAAGCTTTCTTT.

This clonotype was seen at least ten times. This chain uses TRBV3-1 with TRBJ1-2, with 9 bases matching TRBD1. From germline, CDR1 is LGHDT and CDR2 YNNKEL (reference sequence). The CDR3 covers 16 residues. J was trimmed by 4 bases and V by 1 base; bases with no gene match: 7. The CDR3, as DNA: TGTGCCAGCAGCCAAGTCCCGGGACAGGGTATCTATGGCTACACCTTC. It codes for CASSQVPGQGIYGYTF.

The chain is built from TRBV7-2 and TRBJ1-6, with unresolved D. The CDR3 totals 14 residues. Germline V CDR1 and CDR2: SGHTA, FQGNSA. The germline V and J ends were trimmed by 5 bases and 7 bases, with 12 bases remaining between them. The CDR3 sequence is CASSPPGWNSPLHF. CDR3 nucleotide sequence: TGTGCCAGCAGCCCCCCCGGGTGGAATTCACCCCTCCACTTT.

The table lists this clonotype with many counts. V usage is TRBV3-1 and J usage is TRBJ2-5, with 7 nucleotides matching TRBD1. Germline loops: CDR1 LGHDT, CDR2 YNNKEL (reference sequence). V lost 2 bases to trimming and J lost 11 bases; unmatched junction nucleotides: 2. There are 11 residues in the CDR3. This chain's CDR3 is CASSQPGQQYF. The CDR3 nucleotides read TGTGCCAGCAGCCAACCGGGACAGCAGTACTTC.

The CDR3, as DNA: TGTGCCAGCAGCACAGGGTTTCAGCCCCAGCATTTT. Its translation: CASSTGFQPQHF. The chain is built from TRBV7-9 and TRBJ1-5; D possibly corresponds to TRBD1 (6 bases). Germline CDR1 and CDR2: SEHNR and FQNEAQ (reference sequence). The CDR3 is made up of 12 amino acids. V was trimmed by 5 bases and J by 6 bases, leaving 8 bases between them.

The chain carries TRBV25-1 and TRBJ2-1; D remains ambiguous. V was cut by 8 bases and J by 4 bases, with 6 bases left in between. The germline V gene encodes CDR1 MGHDK and CDR2 SYGVNS. This CDR3 spans 11 amino acids. The CDR3 is CASDMYNEQFF. DNA of the CDR3: TGTGCCAGCGATATGTACAATGAGCAGTTCTTC.

This clonotype occurred many times. The gene calls are TRBV6-1 and TRBJ2-3; 8 bases align to TRBD2. V lost 6 bases to trimming and J lost 2 bases; unmatched junction nucleotides: 13. CDR1 and CDR2 (germline): MNHNS, SASEGT. CDR3 length equals 17 residues. The CDR3 loop reads CASSSRYGGGTTDTQYF. Written as DNA, the CDR3 is TGTGCCAGCAGCTCCCGGTATGGCGGGGGGACCACAGATACGCAGTATTTT.

This clonotype occurred many times. The CDR3 sequence: CASSLGRSYNEQFF. As DNA, the CDR3 is TGCGCCAGCAGCTTGGGGAGGTCCTACAATGAGCAGTTCTTC. The chain recombines TRBV5-1 with TRBJ2-1; TRBD2 is a possible D gene (5 bases). V was clipped by 0 bases and J by 1 base, with 5 bases between them. The CDR3 length is 14 residues. Germline V gene sequence: CDR1 SGHRS, CDR2 YFSETQ.

This clonotype was counted at least ten times. The chain couples TRBV6-1 to TRBJ1-2; weak D call: TRBD1 (5 bases). Germline CDR1 MNHNS, CDR2 SASEGT. There are 14 residues in the CDR3. V shed 0 bases and J shed 12 bases, with 17 bases lying between them. CDR3 DNA: TGTGCCAGCAGTGAAGCGCTTCGACAGAATAAGAACACCTTC. The encoded protein is CASSEALRQNKNTF.